This T cell receptor (beta chain) originates from a study of cytomegalovirus exposure and HLA in healthy donors (dated by TCRdb to the late 2010s). Notes on the research overall: In an earlier analysis of around 540 of the donors, approximately 300 Gb of sequence data and some 120 million unique TCR beta sequences from 150 million to 200 million T cells were reported. About 320 gigabases of sequencing data and some 85 million unique TCR sequences were included in an early release covering 550 to 800 HLA-typed donors. Across some 400 genotyped donors of the cohort, an average of about 200,000 unique TCR beta nucleotide sequences per donor were sequenced, and 15% to 20% of those sequences were non-productive. Donor age, sex, ethnicity and CMV serostatus were compiled together with the repertoire data. In an earlier analysis of over 550 of the donors, high-throughput TCR beta sequencing was used to judge whether each TCR beta V gene segment behaved as functional or pseudogenic. Typing coverage varied by locus: about 629-640 donors for A, B, C, DRB1 and DQB1; approximately 520 for DQA1; over 600 for DPA1; 450 to 480 for DPB1. To predict cytomegalovirus infection status, the study brought together high-throughput TCR immunosequencing, statistical association of individual TCRs with disease status, and machine learning. Among the roughly 380 genotyped donors, approximately 81% belonged to the genetic ancestry cluster associated with self-reported Caucasian donors. A later analysis re-examined previously published TCR beta repertoires from several hundred donors and added high-resolution HLA genotyping to investigate patterns of TCR occurrence. A handful of DR-DQ haplotypes were treated as single units for association and clustering because of strong linkage in the cohort. All discovery cohort repertoires had been generated on a single sequencing platform. The aim of the study was to test whether cataloging public T cell receptors could identify signatures of past pathogen exposure. Rather than using new phenotypic data, the later analysis identified candidate immune exposures from TCR beta sequences and from how often those sequences occurred across donors. HLA typing included class I and class II loci at four-digit resolution. Along with the approximately 700-subject first cohort, a separate validation cohort of around 110 different subjects was used. The study profiled the T cell repertoires of around 700 subjects by immunosequencing and related them to cytomegalovirus serostatus. A later genetic analysis took genome-wide SNP genotypes for about 65% of the roughly 670 donors and used that subset as a discovery cohort.

Notes on this clone: This receptor's antigen is unknown. No much larger clone exists at a distance of one base, and base qualities are not known.

General conclusions and limits of the study: In the study, around 150 TCR beta chains were listed as associated with cytomegalovirus. According to a later analysis, parvovirus B19, influenza, CMV and Epstein-Barr virus appeared linked to several top co-occurrence clusters. At a false discovery rate of 0.05, a later analysis linked around 17,000 TCR beta sequences to specific HLA alleles. According to a later genetic analysis, donors in an Asian-associated ancestry cluster had fewer N-insertions in productive TCRs than the approximately 630-donor mean. The presence/absence analyses assumed that sequencing depth was roughly uniform across donors, and that assumption may not be true. A later analysis found that most CMV-associated TCR beta chains appeared HLA-restricted, with HLA associations seemingly driven largely by CMV exposure. This cohort had only TCR beta chains sequenced, and the lack of alpha or paired-chain data limited which features could be detected. Because counts were too low, roughly 16 rarely observed V segments, including chromosome 9 orphons, were excluded from the earlier analysis of around 640 of the donors. Because the 87-base-pair reads could not distinguish some IMGT-functional V segments, including TRBV6-2 and TRBV6-3, those segments were excluded. When HLA alleles, especially DR and DQ, strongly co-occurred, attributing TCR associations to individual alleles was difficult. Immune exposure information for the cohort was limited to CMV serostatus. Linkage disequilibrium might explain the correlated functional status among segregating V segments, but an unknown experimental factor could not be ruled out. The sequencing pipeline was judged likely to have produced a cluster of highly shared sequence variants as a technical artifact. A further reported finding was that TCR beta sequences accurately predicted the HLA-A and HLA-B alleles for most subjects in the first cohort. An earlier analysis of 450 to 750 of the donors showed that most TCR beta V segments appeared in productive rearrangements either about 87% or about 30% of the time, which broadly matched IMGT annotations. HLA typing was unavailable for some donors at each locus, so association tests used only the typed subset. Cytomegalovirus status was reported to be diagnosed by the classifier with high specificity and sensitivity in both the original and validation cohorts. In a later analysis, HLA-associated TCR beta chains showed more clonal expansion and lower generation probabilities than non-associated chains that were equally common. In vitro tests confirmed that a few of the cytomegalovirus-associated TCR beta chains recognize cytomegalovirus antigens. In a later analysis, the rate of TCR association differed among HLA loci, with DRB1 alleles having the most associated TCRs and HLA-C alleles having the fewest. The authors suggested that the approach could potentially be extended to other disease states and immunological phenotypes. V-gene and J-gene trimming of TCR beta chains was associated with a missense DCLRE1C variant in a later genetic analysis, and the association was replicated in an independent cohort. Most TCR sequences were observed very rarely across donors, whereas some public TCRs were present in many individuals.

The cohort consisted of some 730 healthy bone marrow donors. All cohort members were sampled while nominally healthy, although unrecorded immune exposures were likely present. The donor tested CMV seronegative, placing the donor among the 350 to 400 seronegative members of the cohort. Each donor provided a peripheral blood sample, and peripheral blood mononuclear cells were used for TCR beta sequencing. Genomic DNA extraction from the blood cell samples was performed with the Qiagen DNeasy Blood Extraction Kit. The CDR3, from cysteine to phenylalanine, totals 15 residues. Only the CDR3 portion is preserved as DNA: 45 bases, with reading frame beginning at the first base. Trimming costs V 4 bases and J 2 bases, and their ends lie 14 bases apart. The germline V gene (reference sequence) specifies MNHNY as CDR1 and SVGAGI as CDR2. Library method: the immunoSEQ multiplex PCR assay. For the multiplex PCR, a mixture combining 60 forward primers for TCR Vbeta segments and 13 reverse primers for TCR Jbeta segments was used. The CDR3 region of rearranged TCR beta genes was amplified from genomic DNA with a multiplex PCR assay. The amplified TCR beta libraries were sequenced on the Illumina HiSeq System as 87-base-pair reads. Concerning the study's data processing: Across the 600 to 700 repertoires, a later analysis counted 78 million or so unique TCR beta chains, roughly 11 million of which were shared by at least two donors. A nearest-neighbor algorithm error-corrected the raw reads and collapsed the reads into unique sequences, merging closely related sequences to remove PCR and sequencing errors. To assign V, D and J gene segments, CDR3 sequences were aligned to IMGT reference sequences. For a sequence to be retained, at least a six-nucleotide match to both a V gene segment and a J gene segment was required. Rearrangements were classified as productive when the CDR3 lacked stop codons and remained in frame with V and J, and all other rearrangements were classified as non-productive. Following IMGT convention, CDR3 was defined as the stretch from the second conserved V-encoded cysteine up to the conserved J-encoded phenylalanine. In an earlier analysis of approximately 500 of the donors, sequences lacking an unambiguous match to a single V gene segment were excluded. In an earlier analysis of roughly 500 of the donors, V segments were called functional above 56.7% productive rearrangements and were called segregating when the between-donor standard deviation exceeded 5%. A statistical classification framework was built to diagnose cytomegalovirus status from the catalog of TCR beta chain sequences. In a later analysis, V and J genes were assigned by comparing TCR nucleotide sequences against IMGT/GENE-DB human TR gene sequences. In a later analysis, CDR3 sequences and most-parsimonious VDJ recombination scenarios were assigned using the TCRdist pipeline. A later analysis defined each TCR beta chain by its CDR3 amino acid sequence plus V-gene family, and excluded reads lacking a unique V-gene family. A later analysis removed 500 to 600 highly shared, low-generation-probability nucleotide sequences to deal with suspected cross-contamination and a sequencing artifact. In a later analysis, a clonal expansion index was calculated for each public chain from normalized within-repertoire ranks of inferred template counts. Generation probabilities in a later analysis came from a VDJ recombination model fitted to out-of-frame rearrangements, and those results were checked against IGoR. In a later analysis, TCR-TCR, TCR-HLA and TCR-CMV co-occurrence was scored with hypergeometric tests, and a repertoire-size bias correction was applied to TCR pairs. False discovery rates were estimated in a later analysis by permuting HLA or CMV assignments 20 times. In a later analysis, co-occurring TCRs were grouped with DBSCAN, and TCRdist sequence similarity was added when clustering was performed within HLA-allele-positive subsets. Repertoires with fewer than 30,000 or more than 120,000 public chains were left out of co-occurrence clustering, as were five repertoires with anomalous nucleotide sharing. TCRdb provides this immuneACCESS table in a form limited to in-frame rearrangements. Some clones are lacking; in checked studies, under half of them reflect an unresolved V gene, and why the rest are absent is not known. V and J calls and clone size are given by that table; D and trimming were obtained from the DNA. The sample table records about 160,000 clones; 71% of these occur just once. The top ten clones comprise more than 2.5% of the sample.

This receptor was taken from a woman in her twenties or thirties in good health and CMV-seronegative. The chain employs TRBV6-6 and TRBJ1-1; TRBD1 is a weak D gene call, 5 bases matching. Sequenced input: PBMCs. In nucleotides, the sequence is TGTGCCAGCAGTTTCGGGGGAGGATATAACACTGAAGCTTTCTTT. Its product reads: CASSFGGGYNTEAFF.